The sequence of this T cell receptor (beta chain) was determined in a study of cytomegalovirus exposure and HLA in healthy donors. Study-level results: Within an earlier analysis, most TCR beta V segments proved productive either about 90% or about 30% of the time. CMV antigen specificity of a few CMV-associated chains was confirmed in vitro. Association with HLA alleles at 0.05 false discovery rate was found for roughly 17,000 TCR beta sequences in a later analysis.

V was pared by 4 bases and J by 1 base, with 13 bases between. The germline V gene has CDR1 MNHEY and CDR2 SMNVEV (reference sequence). CDR3 length equals 15 residues. The donors gave bone marrow, and they were healthy. Primers included in the PCR were 60 Vbeta and 13 Jbeta primers. The data were produced by immunoSEQ multiplex PCR, yet TCRdb's version contains in-frame clones alone and is incomplete. The profile shows 130,000 or so clones, approximately 78% of them singletons. Concerning this clone itself: Its antigen is as yet unknown.

This rearrangement joins TRBV27 to TRBJ1-1; weak D call: TRBD1 (6 bases). The clonotype originates from a man aged 18 to 30 in good health and CMV-seropositive. Sequencing input: PBMCs. This CDR3 is CASSYGTQGNTEAFF. The CDR3 DNA sequence: TGTGCCAGCAGTTATGGCACACAGGGGAACACTGAAGCTTTCTTT.